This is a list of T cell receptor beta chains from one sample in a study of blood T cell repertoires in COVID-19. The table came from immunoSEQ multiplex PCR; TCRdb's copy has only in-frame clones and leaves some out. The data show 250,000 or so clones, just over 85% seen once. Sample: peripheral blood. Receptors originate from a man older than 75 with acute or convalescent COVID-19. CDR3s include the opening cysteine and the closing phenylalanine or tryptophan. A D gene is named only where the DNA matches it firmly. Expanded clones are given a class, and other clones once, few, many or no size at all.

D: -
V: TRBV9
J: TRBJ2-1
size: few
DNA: TGTGCCAGCAGCGCCAGCCTAGACAGCGGGTACAATGAGCAGTTCTTC
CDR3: CASSASLDSGYNEQFF

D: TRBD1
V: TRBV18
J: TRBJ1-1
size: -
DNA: TGTGCCAGCTCACCAAGCGGACAGGGGGAAGCTTTCTTT
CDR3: CASSPSGQGEAFF

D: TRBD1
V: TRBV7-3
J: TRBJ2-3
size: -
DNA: TGTGCCAGCAGCCGCCAGGGGGCGCGGGGCACAGATACGCAGTATTTT
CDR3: CASSRQGARGTDTQYF

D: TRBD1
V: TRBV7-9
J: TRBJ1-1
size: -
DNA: TGTGCCACCGAGGGGGACAGGGGGCCGGGAACTGAAGCTTTCTTT
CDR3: CATEGDRGPGTEAFF

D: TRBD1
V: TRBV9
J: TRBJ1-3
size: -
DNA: TGTGCCAGCAGCGTAGGCCCGGGGGACAGGGGTATCTTCTCTGGAAACACCATATATTTT
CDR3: CASSVGPGDRGIFSGNTIYF

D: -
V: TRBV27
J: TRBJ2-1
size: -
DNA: TGTGCCAGCAGTTTAGTGCGGGGAGACTCCTACAATGAGCAGTTCTTC
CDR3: CASSLVRGDSYNEQFF

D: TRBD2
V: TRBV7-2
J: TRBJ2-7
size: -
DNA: TGTGCCAGCAGTAGGACTAGCGGAACCTACGAGCAGTACTTC
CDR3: CASSRTSGTYEQYF

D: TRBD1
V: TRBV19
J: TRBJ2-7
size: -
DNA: TGTGCCAGTAGCCCAGGGGGCAGCATCGGCGAGCAGTACTTC
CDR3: CASSPGGSIGEQYF

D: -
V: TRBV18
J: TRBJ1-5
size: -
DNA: TGTGCCAGCTCACCCGGGACACATAGCAATCAGCCCCAGCATTTT
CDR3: CASSPGTHSNQPQHF

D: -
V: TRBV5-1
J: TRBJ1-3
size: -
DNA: TGCGCCAGCAGCATTCAGGGAGGCGGTGGAAACACCATATATTTT
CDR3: CASSIQGGGGNTIYF

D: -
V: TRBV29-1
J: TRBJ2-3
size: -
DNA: TGCAGCGTGGTGTCTGCCAGGGGCACAGATACGCAGTATTTT
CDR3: CSVVSARGTDTQYF

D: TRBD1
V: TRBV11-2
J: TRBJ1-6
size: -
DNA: TGTGCCAGCGACAGGGGGCTTAATTCACCCCTCCACTTT
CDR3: CASDRGLNSPLHF

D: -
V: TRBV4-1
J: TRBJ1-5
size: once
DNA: TGCGCCAGCAGCCAAGACTGGGGAGGGCAACAGCCCCAGCATTTT
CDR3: CASSQDWGGQQPQHF

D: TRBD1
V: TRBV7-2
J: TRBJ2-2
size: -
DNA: TGTGCCAGCAGCTTCAGCCGGGACAGGGGAACCGGGGAGCTGTTTTTT
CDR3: CASSFSRDRGTGELFF

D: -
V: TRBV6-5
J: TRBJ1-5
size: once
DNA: TGTGCCAGCAGGGAGGGTGGCAATCAGCCCCAGCATTTT
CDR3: CASREGGNQPQHF

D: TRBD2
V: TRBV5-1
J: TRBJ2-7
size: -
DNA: TGCGCCAGCAGCTTGGCTAGCGGGAGCAACGAGCAGTACTTC
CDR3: CASSLASGSNEQYF

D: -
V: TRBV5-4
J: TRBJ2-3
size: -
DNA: TGTGCCAGCAGCCCCACTAAAAGCACAGATACGCAGTATTTT
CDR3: CASSPTKSTDTQYF

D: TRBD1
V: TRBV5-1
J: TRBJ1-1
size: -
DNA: TGCGCCAGCAGAAGGACAGGAGTCTCTTTATTGAACACTGAAGCTTTCTTT
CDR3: CASRRTGVSLLNTEAFF

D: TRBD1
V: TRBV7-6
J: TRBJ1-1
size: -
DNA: TGTGCCAGCAGCTTAGGGGGGACAGTGAACACTGAAGCTTTCTTT
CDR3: CASSLGGTVNTEAFF

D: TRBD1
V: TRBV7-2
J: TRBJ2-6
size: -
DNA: TGTGCCAGCAGCTTGGAAGGGACAGCCTCTCAGGCCAACGTCCTGACTTTC
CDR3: CASSLEGTASQANVLTF